This TCR beta chain originates from a study of neurological immune-mediated disorders. Study findings and constraints: Among expanded clones, no CDR3 amino acid sequences were shared across subjects, a pattern suggesting private repertoires in all groups.

Stated time point: technical triplicate 2. 5'RACE with 10-nucleotide random UMIs produced the cDNA. Each CDR3 protein gets one entry after TCRdb re-called the 5' RACE reads with MiXCR. The table records under 65,000 distinct CDR3 sequences, less than 25% of them present only once. This clonotype was observed at least ten times. The antigen remains undetermined. The clonotype originates from a man in his fifties or sixties with HTLV-1-associated myelopathy (HAM/TSP). Sequenced input: PBMCs.

The CDR3 loop reads CASRVTAQNIQYF. DNA of the CDR3: TGTGCCAGCAGAGTGACAGCACAAAACATTCAGTACTTC. The chain recombines TRBV11-2 with TRBJ2-4; TRBD1 might be the D (5 bases). There are 13 residues in the CDR3. The V gene lost 6 bases and the J gene lost 5 bases, with 11 bases spanning the gap. The germline CDR1 and CDR2 sequences are SGHAT and FQNNGV.